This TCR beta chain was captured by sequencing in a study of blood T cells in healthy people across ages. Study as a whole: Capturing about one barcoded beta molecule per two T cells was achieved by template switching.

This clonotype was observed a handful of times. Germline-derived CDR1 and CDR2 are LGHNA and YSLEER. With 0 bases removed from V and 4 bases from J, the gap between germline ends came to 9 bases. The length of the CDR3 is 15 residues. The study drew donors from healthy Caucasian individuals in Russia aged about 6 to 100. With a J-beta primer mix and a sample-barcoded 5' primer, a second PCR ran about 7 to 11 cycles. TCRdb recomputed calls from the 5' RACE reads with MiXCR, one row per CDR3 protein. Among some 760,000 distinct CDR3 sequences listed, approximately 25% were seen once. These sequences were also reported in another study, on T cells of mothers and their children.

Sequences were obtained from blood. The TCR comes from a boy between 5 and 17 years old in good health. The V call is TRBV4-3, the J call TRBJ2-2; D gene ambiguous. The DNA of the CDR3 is TGCGCCAGCAGCCAAGAGCTCGTGACCACCGGGGAGCTGTTTTTT. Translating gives CASSQELVTTGELFF.